Shown below are 27 T cell receptor beta chains from a single sample sequenced in a study of cytomegalovirus exposure and HLA in healthy donors. Assay used: immunoSEQ multiplex PCR; TCRdb lists only in-frame clones, some missing. Seen here are over 75,000 clones, 85% observed once, and the top ten hold 20%. The sample comprised PBMCs. The receptors here all came from a man aged 18 to 30 in good health and CMV-seropositive.

This sequence joins TRBV6-6 and TRBJ2-1; unclear D gene. Germline V lookup: CDR1 MNHNY, CDR2 SVGAGI (reference sequence). This CDR3 spans 11 amino acids. Trimming pared 7 bases from V and 8 bases from J, leaving 9 bases between. CDR3 loop: CASTHADEQFF. The CDR3 bases are TGTGCCAGCACCCACGCGGATGAGCAGTTCTTC.

The chain's CDR3 is CASSVETSGYNEQFF. In DNA form, the CDR3 reads TGTGCCAGCAGCGTAGAGACTAGCGGATACAATGAGCAGTTCTTC. The rearrangement joins TRBV9 to TRBJ2-1; 9 nucleotides align to TRBD2. Germline CDR1 reads SGDLS; CDR2 reads YYNGEE. The CDR3 runs to 15 residues. Trimming took 0 bases from V and 4 from J; bases not matched to a gene: 2.

This chain joins TRBV28 and TRBJ2-1, with 7 positions matching TRBD1. The germline V gene has CDR1 MDHEN and CDR2 SYDVKM. The J segment lost 8 bases and the V segment lost 6 bases, leaving 4 bases of the junction unmatched. This CDR3 is built from 12 residues. CDR3 protein: CASSLTGHEQFF. The CDR3 nucleotides read TGTGCCAGCAGCCTGACAGGGCATGAGCAGTTCTTC. The complete variable domain, with remaining parts taken from reference TRBV28 and TRBJ2-1, reads DVKVTQSSRYLVKRTGEKVFLECVQDMDHENMFWYRQDPGLGLRLIYFSYDVKMKEKGDIPEGYSVSREKKERFSLILESASTNQTSMYLCASSLTGHEQFFGPGTRLTVL.

In its sample, this clone was seen a few times. This chain uses TRBV28 with TRBJ2-6; TRBD2 matches 8 bases. Trimming took 1 base from V and 0 from J; bases not matched to a gene: 11. This CDR3 region has 20 residues. CDR1 is MDHEN, CDR2 SYDVKM, per germline. The CDR3 loop is CASSLYLGAGGSSGANVLTF. CDR3 DNA: TGTGCCAGCAGTTTATATCTCGGGGCGGGGGGTTCCTCTGGGGCCAACGTCCTGACTTTC. The full variable domain, its missing parts supplied by reference TRBV28 and TRBJ2-6, is DVKVTQSSRYLVKRTGEKVFLECVQDMDHENMFWYRQDPGLGLRLIYFSYDVKMKEKGDIPEGYSVSREKKERFSLILESASTNQTSMYLCASSLYLGAGGSSGANVLTFGAGSRLTVL.

V is TRBV18 and J is TRBJ2-3, with a weak D call TRBD2 (5 bases). V lost 2 bases and J lost 4, with 7 bases in between. Germline CDR1 reads KGHSH; CDR2 reads LQKENI. The CDR3 runs 13 residues. The CDR3 reads CASSPMRADTQYF. For the CDR3, the DNA is TGTGCCAGCTCACCAATGAGGGCAGATACGCAGTATTTT.

The chain has TRBV2 and TRBJ2-1, with TRBD2 as a possible D gene (6 bases). Trimming left V 2 bases short and J 7 bases short, with 12 bases between. The CDR3 runs 14 residues. Germline V gene lookup returns CDR1 SNHLY and CDR2 FYNNEI. The chain's CDR3 is CASSEQGGRNEQFF. CDR3 coding DNA: TGTGCCAGCAGTGAACAGGGAGGAAGGAATGAGCAGTTCTTC.

This chain uses TRBV2 with TRBJ2-7; D is perhaps TRBD2 (6 bases). Trimming removed 10 bases from V and 3 bases from J, with 22 bases in between. This CDR3 has 15 amino acids. Germline CDR1 and CDR2: SNHLY and FYNNEI. The CDR3 sequence is CATREDSLRSYEQYF. Here the CDR3 DNA reads TGTGCCACCAGGGAGGACTCACTCCGGAGCTACGAGCAGTACTTC.

About this clone itself: The junction and the germline gene differ at one end; a read error may be behind it. The rearrangement uses TRBV23-1 and TRBJ2-2; 15 bases fit TRBD2. TRBV23-1 is marked as an open reading frame, function uncertain. The CDR3 runs 18 residues. The CDR3 protein is CASSHGLAGGPNSGELFF. DNA for the CDR3: TGCGCCAGCAGTCACGGACTAGCGGGAGGGCCCAACAGCGGGGAGCTGTTTTTT.

This chain links TRBV5-1 with TRBJ2-7, with 14 nucleotides matching TRBD2. CDR1 is SGHRS, CDR2 YFSETQ, per germline. CDR3 length equals 15 residues. Trimming at V came to 3 bases and at J to 3 bases, leaving 2 bases not matched to a gene. The CDR3: CASSYGLAGGYEQYV. The CDR3 DNA sequence: TGCGCCAGCAGCTATGGACTAGCGGGAGGCTACGAGCAGTACGTC.

This sequence joins TRBV2 and TRBJ1-5, with TRBD1 matching 8 bases. V lost 5 bases and J lost 0; bases outside the gene matches: 3. CDR1 SNHLY and CDR2 FYNNEI come from the germline V gene. The CDR3 runs 15 residues. For the CDR3, the DNA is TGTGCCAGCAGTCCGGACAGGGTTAGCAATCAGCCCCAGCATTTT. This translates into CASSPDRVSNQPQHF.

V and J are TRBV2 and TRBJ1-5; D gene unclear. Germline loops: CDR1 SNHLY, CDR2 FYNNEI. Trimming left V 4 bases short and J 0 bases short, with 10 bases between. This CDR3 has 15 amino acids. CDR3 DNA: TGTGCCAGCAGTGTAAACTCCCATAGCAATCAGCCCCAGCATTTT. Translating gives CASSVNSHSNQPQHF. Variable domain in full (rest from reference TRBV2 and TRBJ1-5): EPEVTQTPSHQVTQMGQEVILRCVPISNHLYFYWYRQILGQKVEFLVSFYNNEISEKSEIFDDQFSVERPDGSNFTLKIRSTKLEDSAMYFCASSVNSHSNQPQHFGDGTRLSIL.

This clone came up a few times. The chain employs TRBV27 and TRBJ2-7; maybe TRBD1 (6 bases). The V end lost 4 bases, the J end lost 0 bases, and 10 bases lay between the germline ends. This CDR3 is 14 amino acids long. Looked up from germline, CDR1 is MNHEY and CDR2 is SMNVEV (reference sequence). DNA of the CDR3: TGTGCCAGCAGTTCAGGGACACACTCCTACGAGCAGTACTTC. This codes for CASSSGTHSYEQYF.

The chain uses TRBV29-1 and TRBJ1-3, with D tentatively TRBD1 (6 bases). CDR1 SQVTM and CDR2 ANQGSEA come from the germline V gene. V was shortened by 5 bases and J by 4 bases, with 9 bases between the two germline ends. The CDR3 length is 12 residues. This CDR3 is CSVPGVGNTIYF. CDR3 in DNA: TGCAGCGTTCCAGGGGTGGGAAACACCATATATTTT.

V is TRBV2 and J is TRBJ1-1, with D uncertain. The CDR3 length is 17 residues. Germline assignment: CDR1 SNHLY and CDR2 FYNNEI. The germline V and J ends were trimmed by 3 bases and 0 bases, with 17 bases remaining between them. CDR3 coding DNA: TGTGCCAGCAGTGACAAGCGGTTGGGAGGTTTGAACACTGAAGCTTTCTTT. Amino acid sequence: CASSDKRLGGLNTEAFF.

In its sample, this clone was seen once. The rearrangement joins TRBV28 to TRBJ1-1, with a weak D call TRBD1 (5 bases). The CDR3 sequence is 14 residues long. Trimming took 2 bases from V and 9 from J, leaving 16 bases between them. Germline CDR1 is MDHEN and CDR2 is SYDVKM. The CDR3 loop is CASSLPGEPPQAFF. In DNA form, the CDR3 reads TGTGCCAGCAGTTTACCGGGGGAGCCCCCCCAAGCTTTCTTT.

This clone was observed a single time. This chain links TRBV29-1 with TRBJ1-3, with TRBD1 identical over 9 bases. The V segment lost 4 bases and the J segment 8 bases; nucleotides outside the gene matches: 3. The germline gives CDR1 SQVTM, CDR2 ANQGSEA. The CDR3 runs to 12 residues. In DNA form, the CDR3 reads TGCAGCGTTGGGGGACAGGGTGACACCATATATTTT. It codes for CSVGGQGDTIYF.

The chain combines TRBV5-4 with TRBJ2-7, with D possibly TRBD1 on 6 matching bases. Trimming removed 4 bases at V and 6 bases at J, with 14 bases between. CDR3 length: 13 residues. CDR1 is SGHNT and CDR2 is YYREEE in the germline V gene (reference sequence). This chain's CDR3 is CASSRGSRGEQYV. The CDR3 region has the DNA TGTGCCAGCAGCAGGGGGTCTCGCGGCGAGCAGTACGTC.

The chain employs TRBV2 and TRBJ2-5; 9 nucleotides line up with TRBD2. Per the germline V gene, CDR1 is SNHLY and CDR2 is FYNNEI. The CDR3 contains 15 residues. V was pared by 4 bases and J by 5 bases, with 8 bases of the junction left unmatched. In nucleotides, the CDR3 is TGTGCCAGCAGTGGGATAGCGGGAGTCAGTGAGACCCAGTACTTC. Its protein product is CASSGIAGVSETQYF.

The sample holds a few counts of this clone. The V call is TRBV4-2, the J call TRBJ1-2; D remains ambiguous. The CDR3 contains 14 residues. CDR1 is LGHNA and CDR2 is YNFKEQ in the germline V gene. V was shortened by 0 bases and J by 2 bases, with 7 bases between the two germline ends. The CDR3 nucleotides are TGTGCCAGCAGCCAAGACGACACAAACTATGGCTACACCTTC. This translates into CASSQDDTNYGYTF.

This clone was recorded only once. The gene calls are TRBV28 and TRBJ1-5, with 7 bases identical to TRBD1. The CDR3 is 16 amino acids. Germline V gene sequence: CDR1 MDHEN, CDR2 SYDVKM. The V gene end was trimmed by 5 bases and the J gene end by 1 base; junction bases not matched to a gene: 8. The CDR3 DNA reads as TGTGCCAGCAGTCCCCTCGACAGGGTAAGCAATCAGCCCCAGCATTTT. Protein product: CASSPLDRVSNQPQHF.

The chain is built from TRBV6-1 and TRBJ2-2, with D unresolved. CDR1 is MNHNS, CDR2 SASEGT, per germline. The ends were cut back, 5 bases at V and 2 bases at J, with 6 bases in the middle. This CDR3 is built from 13 residues. CDR3 sequence reads: CASSTINTGELFF. CDR3 sequence (DNA): TGTGCCAGCAGTACTATTAACACCGGGGAGCTGTTTTTT.

The chain links TRBV9 to TRBJ1-1; tentative D call: TRBD1 (6 bases). The CDR3 extends over 16 amino acids. V was shortened by 3 bases and J by 6 bases, with 21 bases between the two germline ends. CDR1 is SGDLS, CDR2 YYNGEE, per germline. CDR3 sequence reads: CASSASPRGGFAEAFF. CDR3 nucleotides: TGTGCCAGCAGCGCCAGCCCTAGGGGGGGGTTTGCTGAAGCTTTCTTT.

The chain has TRBV5-6 and TRBJ2-1, with 10 bases aligning to TRBD2. The germline V gene encodes CDR1 SGHDT and CDR2 YYEEEE. J gave up 1 base and V 4 bases, and 5 bases lay outside the gene matches. This CDR3 has 16 amino acids. The CDR3 DNA sequence: TGTGCCAGCAGCATAGCGGGAGGTCGGTCCTACAATGAGCAGTTCTTC. Protein sequence: CASSIAGGRSYNEQFF. The full variable domain, in which reference TRBV5-6 and TRBJ2-1 provide the parts outside the CDR3, is DAGVTQSPTHLIKTRGQQVTLRCSPKSGHDTVSWYQQALGQGPQFIFQYYEEEERQRGNFPDRFSGHQFPNYSSELNVNALLLGDSALYLCASSIAGGRSYNEQFFGPGTRLTVL.

The rearrangement links TRBV11-2 to TRBJ2-7; weak D call: TRBD2 (5 bases). Trimming cost V 6 bases and J 2 bases, with 17 bases left between them. Germline V gene sequence: CDR1 SGHAT, CDR2 FQNNGV. This CDR3 region has 15 residues. The CDR3 loop is CASSVGAVKTYEQYF. The DNA of the CDR3 is TGTGCCAGCAGTGTGGGAGCGGTCAAGACCTACGAGCAGTACTTC.

This sequence joins TRBV29-1 and TRBJ2-7; perhaps TRBD2 as D (5 bases). The CDR3 is made up of 13 amino acids. Germline values: CDR1 SQVTM, CDR2 ANQGSEA. The V end was cut by 4 bases, the J end by 1 base, with 11 bases between. CDR3 residues: CSVGAGGSYEQYF. The CDR3 coding sequence is TGCAGCGTTGGGGCGGGTGGGTCCTACGAGCAGTACTTC.

This clone was detected only a few times. The V and J genes are TRBV5-1 and TRBJ2-3; 7 bases are shared with TRBD2. V gave up 0 bases and J gave up 3 bases; unmatched junction bases: 7. The CDR3 is made up of 16 amino acids. The germline V gene encodes CDR1 SGHRS and CDR2 YFSETQ. CDR3 protein: CASSLVGGAGTDTQYF. DNA of the CDR3: TGCGCCAGCAGCTTGGTGGGCGGAGCGGGGACAGATACGCAGTATTTT.

The V call is TRBV30, the J call TRBJ1-1; D possibly corresponds to TRBD1 (6 bases). Germline V gives CDR1 GTSNPN, CDR2 SVGIG (reference sequence). V was clipped by 1 base and J by 1 base, with 10 bases between them. The CDR3 runs to 14 residues. DNA of the CDR3: TGTGCCTGGAGTGATGGGGGGGCGAACACTGAAGCTTTCTTT. Translating gives CAWSDGGANTEAFF.